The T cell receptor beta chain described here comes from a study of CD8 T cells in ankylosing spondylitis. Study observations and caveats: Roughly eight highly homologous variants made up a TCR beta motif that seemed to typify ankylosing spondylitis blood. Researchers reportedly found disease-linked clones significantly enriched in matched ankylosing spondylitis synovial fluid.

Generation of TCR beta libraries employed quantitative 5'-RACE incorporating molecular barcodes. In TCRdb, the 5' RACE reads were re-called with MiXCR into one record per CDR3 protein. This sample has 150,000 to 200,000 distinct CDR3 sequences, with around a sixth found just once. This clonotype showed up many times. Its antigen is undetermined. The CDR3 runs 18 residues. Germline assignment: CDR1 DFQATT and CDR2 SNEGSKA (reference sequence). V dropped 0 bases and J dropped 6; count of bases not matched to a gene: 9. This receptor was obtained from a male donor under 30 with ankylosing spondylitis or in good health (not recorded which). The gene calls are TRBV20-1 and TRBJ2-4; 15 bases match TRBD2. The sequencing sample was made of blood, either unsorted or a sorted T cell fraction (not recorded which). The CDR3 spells CSARDGLAGGPRGNIQYF. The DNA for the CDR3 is TGCAGTGCTAGAGATGGACTAGCGGGAGGGCCGAGAGGAAACATTCAGTACTTC.